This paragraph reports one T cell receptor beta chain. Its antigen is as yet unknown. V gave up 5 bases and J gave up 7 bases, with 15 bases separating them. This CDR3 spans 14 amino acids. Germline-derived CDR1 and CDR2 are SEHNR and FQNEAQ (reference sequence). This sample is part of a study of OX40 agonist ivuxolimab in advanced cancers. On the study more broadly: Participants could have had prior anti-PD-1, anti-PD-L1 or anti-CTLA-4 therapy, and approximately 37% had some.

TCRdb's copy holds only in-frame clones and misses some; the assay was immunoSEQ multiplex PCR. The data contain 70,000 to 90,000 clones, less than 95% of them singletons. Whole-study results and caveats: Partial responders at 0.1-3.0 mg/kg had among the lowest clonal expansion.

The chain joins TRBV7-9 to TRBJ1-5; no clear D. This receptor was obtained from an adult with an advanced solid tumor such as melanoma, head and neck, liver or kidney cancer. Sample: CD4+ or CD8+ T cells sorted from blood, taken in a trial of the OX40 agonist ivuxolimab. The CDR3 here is CASSPREIVQPQHF. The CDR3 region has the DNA TGTGCCAGCAGCCCCCGGGAGATAGTGCAGCCCCAGCATTTT.